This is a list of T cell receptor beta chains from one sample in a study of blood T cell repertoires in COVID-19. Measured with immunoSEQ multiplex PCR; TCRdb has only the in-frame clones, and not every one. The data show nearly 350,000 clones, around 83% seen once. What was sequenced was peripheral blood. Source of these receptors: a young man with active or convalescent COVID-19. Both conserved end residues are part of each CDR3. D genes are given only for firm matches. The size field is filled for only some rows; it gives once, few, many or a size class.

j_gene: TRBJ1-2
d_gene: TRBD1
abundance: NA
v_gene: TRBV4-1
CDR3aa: CASSRARAGQGSNGYTF
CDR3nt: TGCGCCAGCAGCCGAGCTCGAGCAGGACAGGGGTCTAATGGCTACACCTTC

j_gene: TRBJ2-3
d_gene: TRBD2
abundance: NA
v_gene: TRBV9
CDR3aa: CASSPRLAADTQYF
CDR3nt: TGTGCCAGCAGCCCTCGACTAGCAGCAGATACGCAGTATTTT

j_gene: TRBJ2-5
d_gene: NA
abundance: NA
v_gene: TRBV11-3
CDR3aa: CASSLRETQYF
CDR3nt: TGTGCCAGCAGCTTGAGGGAGACCCAGTACTTC

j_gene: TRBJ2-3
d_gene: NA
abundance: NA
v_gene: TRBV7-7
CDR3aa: CASSLAPGMGTDTQYF
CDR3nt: TGTGCCAGCAGCTTAGCGCCAGGGATGGGCACAGATACGCAGTATTTT

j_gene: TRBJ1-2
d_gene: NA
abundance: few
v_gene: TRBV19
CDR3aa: CASTQVLTHYGYTF
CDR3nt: TGTGCCAGTACCCAGGTCCTTACCCACTATGGCTACACCTTC

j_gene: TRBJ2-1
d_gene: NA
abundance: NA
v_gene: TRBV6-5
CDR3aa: CASALVDNEQFF
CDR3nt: TGTGCCAGCGCCCTTGTAGACAATGAGCAGTTCTTC

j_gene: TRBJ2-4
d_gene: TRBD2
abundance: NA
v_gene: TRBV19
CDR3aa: CASSSNGIAGVKNIQYF
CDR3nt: TGTGCCAGTAGTTCCAATGGGATAGCGGGGGTCAAAAACATTCAGTACTTC

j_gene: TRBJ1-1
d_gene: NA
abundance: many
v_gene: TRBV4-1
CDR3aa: CASSQEAGGGTEAFF
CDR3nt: TGCGCCAGCAGCCAAGAAGCCGGCGGGGGGACTGAAGCTTTCTTT

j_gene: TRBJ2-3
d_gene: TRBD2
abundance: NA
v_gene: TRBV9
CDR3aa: CASSVWGSGSEADTQYF
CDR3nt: TGTGCCAGCAGCGTATGGGGTAGCGGGAGTGAGGCAGATACGCAGTATTTT

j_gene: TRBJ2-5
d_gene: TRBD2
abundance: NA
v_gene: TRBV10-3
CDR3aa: CAISERLAGGNLQETQYF
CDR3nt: TGTGCCATCAGCGAGAGACTAGCGGGGGGGAACCTCCAAGAGACCCAGTACTTC

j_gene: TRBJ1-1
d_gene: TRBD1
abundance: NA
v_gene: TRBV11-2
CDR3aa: CASSLSGGNTEAFF
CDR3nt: TGTGCCAGCAGCCTATCAGGGGGCAACACTGAAGCTTTCTTT

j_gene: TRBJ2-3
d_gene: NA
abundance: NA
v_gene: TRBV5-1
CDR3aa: CASTHGTSTDTQYF
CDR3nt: TGCGCCAGCACCCATGGGACTAGCACAGATACGCAGTATTTT

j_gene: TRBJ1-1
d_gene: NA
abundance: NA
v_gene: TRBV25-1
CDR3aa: CASSDAGMNTEAFF
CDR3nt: TGTGCCAGCAGTGATGCAGGGATGAACACTGAAGCTTTCTTT

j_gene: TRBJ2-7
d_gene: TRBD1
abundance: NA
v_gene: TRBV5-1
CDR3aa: CASSLGQGSYEQYF
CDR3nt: TGCGCCAGCAGCCTAGGACAGGGATCCTACGAGCAGTACTTC

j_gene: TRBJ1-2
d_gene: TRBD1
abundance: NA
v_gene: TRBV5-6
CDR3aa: CASSHTGGADGYTF
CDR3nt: TGTGCCAGCAGCCACACAGGGGGCGCGGATGGCTACACCTTC

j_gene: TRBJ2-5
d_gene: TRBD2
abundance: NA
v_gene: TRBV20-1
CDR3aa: CSASLGGGSDGQAQETQYF
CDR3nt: TGCAGTGCTAGTCTGGGGGGGGGTTCAGATGGCCAGGCCCAAGAGACCCAGTACTTC

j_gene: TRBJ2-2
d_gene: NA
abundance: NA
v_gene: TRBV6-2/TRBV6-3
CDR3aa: CASSYFRESRTGELFF
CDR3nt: TGTGCCAGCAGTTACTTCCGGGAGTCGAGGACCGGGGAGCTGTTTTTT

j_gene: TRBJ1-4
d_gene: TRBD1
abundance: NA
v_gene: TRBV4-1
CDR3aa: CASSQGPGGEKLFF
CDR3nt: TGCGCCAGCAGCCAAGGGCCAGGGGGGGAAAAACTGTTTTTT

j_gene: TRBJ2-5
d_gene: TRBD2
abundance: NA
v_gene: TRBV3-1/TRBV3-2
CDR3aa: CASSQQLAGGQTQYF
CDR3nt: TGTGCCAGCAGCCAACAACTAGCGGGGGGTCAGACCCAGTACTTC

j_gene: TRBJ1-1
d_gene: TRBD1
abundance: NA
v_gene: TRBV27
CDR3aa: CASRGQVSTEAFF
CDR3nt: TGTGCCAGCAGAGGACAGGTCAGCACTGAAGCTTTCTTT

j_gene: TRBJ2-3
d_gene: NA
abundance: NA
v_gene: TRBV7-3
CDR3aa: CASSMYERTDTQYF
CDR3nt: TGTGCCAGCAGCATGTACGAGCGGACAGATACGCAGTATTTT

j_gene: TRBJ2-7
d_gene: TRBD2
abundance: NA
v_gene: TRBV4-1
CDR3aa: CASSQGQREVHEQYF
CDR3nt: TGCGCCAGCAGCCAAGGGCAGCGGGAGGTACACGAGCAGTACTTC

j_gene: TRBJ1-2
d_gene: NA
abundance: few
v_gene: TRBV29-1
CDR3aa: CSVGREGTNPNYGYTF
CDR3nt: TGCAGCGTTGGAAGGGAGGGGACAAACCCTAACTATGGCTACACCTTC

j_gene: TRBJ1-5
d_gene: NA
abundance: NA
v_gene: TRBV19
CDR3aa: CASSGPNQPQHF
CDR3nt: TGTGCCAGTAGTGGCCCCAATCAGCCCCAGCATTTT

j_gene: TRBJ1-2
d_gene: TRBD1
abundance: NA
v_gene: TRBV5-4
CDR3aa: CAGVRQGLPYGYTF
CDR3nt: TGTGCCGGAGTTCGACAGGGGTTACCCTATGGCTACACCTTC

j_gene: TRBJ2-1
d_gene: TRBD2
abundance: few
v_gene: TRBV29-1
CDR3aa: CSLAGGLGDEQFF
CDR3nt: TGCAGCCTAGCGGGGGGGCTAGGTGATGAGCAGTTCTTC

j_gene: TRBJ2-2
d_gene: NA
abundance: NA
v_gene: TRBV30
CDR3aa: CAWRPSAYTGELFF
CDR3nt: TGTGCCTGGAGACCTAGCGCCTACACCGGGGAGCTGTTTTTT

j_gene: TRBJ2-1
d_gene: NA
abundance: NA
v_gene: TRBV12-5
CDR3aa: CASGLYSGFRNEQFF
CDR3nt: TGTGCTAGTGGTTTGTACAGCGGCTTTAGGAATGAGCAGTTCTTC

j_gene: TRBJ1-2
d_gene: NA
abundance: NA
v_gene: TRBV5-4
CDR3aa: CASTSGGSGAGYTF
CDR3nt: TGTGCCAGCACCTCCGGAGGGTCAGGTGCGGGCTACACCTTC

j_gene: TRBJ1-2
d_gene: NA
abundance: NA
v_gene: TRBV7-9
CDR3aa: CASSTGLGYTF
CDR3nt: TGTGCCAGCAGCACTGGACTTGGCTACACCTTC

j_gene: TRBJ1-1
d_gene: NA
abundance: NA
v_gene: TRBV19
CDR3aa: CASSFQRSGTEAFF
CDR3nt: TGTGCCAGTAGTTTCCAGAGGTCGGGCACTGAAGCTTTCTTT

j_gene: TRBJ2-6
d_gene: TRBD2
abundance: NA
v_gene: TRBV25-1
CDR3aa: CASSSGGTWGANVLTF
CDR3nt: TGTGCCAGCAGTTCCGGGGGGACGTGGGGGGCCAACGTCCTGACTTTC

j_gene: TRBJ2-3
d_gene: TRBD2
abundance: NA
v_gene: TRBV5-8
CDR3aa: CASRDRAGGPDTQYF
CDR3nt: TGTGCCAGCAGAGACCGAGCGGGAGGGCCAGATACGCAGTATTTT